This passage covers 9 T cell receptor beta chains from one sample sequenced in a study of graft-versus-host responses after intestinal transplantation. No cognate antigen is known for these TCRs. Sequencing used immunoSEQ multiplex PCR; TCRdb keeps in-frame clones, though not all of them. This sample has 80,000 to 95,000 clones; approximately 90% occur once, and the top ten carry 0.28%. The sequenced sample was unstimulated CD4+ T cells sorted from spleen or lymph node cells, obtained before transplant. These receptors came from a human donor who was the organ donor for an intestinal transplant.

This chain connects TRBV5-5 to TRBJ1-2; D gene uncertain. Germline loops: CDR1 SGHKS, CDR2 YYEKEE (reference sequence). This CDR3 has 12 amino acids. V was shortened by 9 bases and J by 1 base, with 10 bases between the two germline ends. The CDR3 DNA reads TGTGCCACTAGTGAAGTTAACTATGGCTACACCTTC. Its translation: CATSEVNYGYTF.

V is TRBV29-1 and J is TRBJ1-1, with 7 bases aligning to TRBD1. CDR3 length: 13 amino acids. The germline CDR1 and CDR2 sequences are SQVTM and ANQGSEA. With 4 bases clipped from V and 7 bases from J, the junction kept 9 bases outside the gene matches. The CDR3 sequence: CSVVPLTGFEAFF. Here the CDR3 DNA reads TGCAGCGTTGTTCCCCTGACAGGGTTTGAAGCTTTCTTT.

This chain joins TRBV9 and TRBJ2-5, with TRBD1 matching 7 bases. This CDR3 is 16 amino acids long. V trimming: 0 bases; J trimming: 2 bases; junction bases outside the gene matches: 7. Germline CDR1 SGDLS, CDR2 YYNGEE. CDR3 nucleotides: TGTGCCAGCAGCGTAGGAGGGGGCGCAAATCAAGAGACCCAGTACTTC. Translated, it gives CASSVGGGANQETQYF.

The gene calls are TRBV6-6 and TRBJ1-2, with D hard to call. The CDR3 has 14 amino acids. With 0 bases removed from V and 2 bases from J, the gap between germline ends came to 7 bases. Germline CDR1 and CDR2: MNHNY and SVGAGI (reference sequence). CDR3 in DNA: TGTGCCAGCAGTTACTCGAGAGGCAACTATGGCTACACCTTC. As protein: CASSYSRGNYGYTF.

This chain joins TRBV7-2 and TRBJ2-7; D gene uncertain. Between the trimmed V and J ends, which lost 3 bases and 4 bases, there was a span of 16 bases. CDR3 length equals 15 residues. Looked up from germline, CDR1 is SGHTA and CDR2 is FQGNSA. The DNA for the CDR3 is TGTGCCAGCAGCTTTACGCCCGGAGAAATTTACGAGCAGTACTTC. It is translated as CASSFTPGEIYEQYF.

The rearrangement links TRBV28 to TRBJ2-2, with TRBD1 identical over 7 bases. CDR1 and CDR2 from the germline V gene are MDHEN and SYDVKM. The CDR3 loop spans 14 amino acids. V shed 8 bases, J shed 1 base, and the junction held 4 bases outside the gene matches. CDR3 DNA sequence: TGTGCCAGCGAGACAGGGAAGAACACCGGGGAGCTGTTTTTT. This sequence encodes CASETGKNTGELFF.

The DNA for the CDR3 is TGTGCCACCAGCAGAGATCCCTCCACCGGGGAGCTGTTTTTT. It is translated as CATSRDPSTGELFF. The rearrangement joins TRBV15 to TRBJ2-2, with D unclear. The germline V and J ends were trimmed by 0 bases and 4 bases, with 6 bases remaining between them. The CDR3 totals 14 residues. Germline lookup yields CDR1 LNHNV and CDR2 YYDKDF (reference sequence).

The chain carries TRBV11-3 and TRBJ2-3; D unresolved. Trimming took 2 bases from V and 1 from J, leaving 4 bases between them. CDR1 SGHNT and CDR2 YENEEA come from the germline V gene. The length of the CDR3 is 13 residues. CDR3 bases: TGTGCCAGCAGCTTACAGGGCACAGATACGCAGTATTTT. Translated: CASSLQGTDTQYF.

This chain links TRBV5-6 with TRBJ2-1; 8 positions agree with TRBD1. From germline, CDR1 is SGHDT and CDR2 YYEEEE. With V trimmed by 4 bases and J by 9 bases, 15 bases remained unmatched. CDR3 length: 16 amino acids. As DNA, the CDR3 is TGTGCCAGCAGCCCGGAGGTAGGACAGGGCTTTAGTGAGCAGTTCTTC. It codes for CASSPEVGQGFSEQFF.